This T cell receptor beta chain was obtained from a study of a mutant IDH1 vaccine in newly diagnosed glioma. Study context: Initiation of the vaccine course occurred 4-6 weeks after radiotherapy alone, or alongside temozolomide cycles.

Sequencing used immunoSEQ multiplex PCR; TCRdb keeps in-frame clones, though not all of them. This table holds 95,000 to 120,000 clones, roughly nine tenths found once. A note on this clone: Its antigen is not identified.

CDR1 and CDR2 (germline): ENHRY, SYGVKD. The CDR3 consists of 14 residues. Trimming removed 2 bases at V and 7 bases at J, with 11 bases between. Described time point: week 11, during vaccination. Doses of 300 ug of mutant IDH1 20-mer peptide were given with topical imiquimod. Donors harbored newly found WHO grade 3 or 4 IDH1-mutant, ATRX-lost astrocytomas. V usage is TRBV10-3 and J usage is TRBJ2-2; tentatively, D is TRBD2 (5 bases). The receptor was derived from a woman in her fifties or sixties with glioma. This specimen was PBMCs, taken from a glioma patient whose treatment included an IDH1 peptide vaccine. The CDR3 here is CAISEMNSGGELFF. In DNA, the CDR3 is TGTGCCATCAGTGAGATGAACAGCGGCGGGGAGCTGTTTTTT.